This TCR beta chain was found in a study of cytomegalovirus exposure and HLA in healthy donors. Broader study findings: Some TCR beta chains (roughly 160 of them) were listed as cytomegalovirus-associated. Later analysis found that TCR beta chains associated with HLA were more clonally expanded than other, equally common chains.

The CDR3 runs 13 residues. V trimming: 10 bases; J trimming: 3 bases; junction bases outside the gene matches: 5. Germline V lookup: CDR1 SNHLY, CDR2 FYNNEI. Details on this clone: Its matching antigen is unknown.

In the PCR, 60 Vbeta and 13 Jbeta primers were used. Only in-frame clones appear in the TCRdb table, and some are missing; sequencing was by immunoSEQ multiplex PCR. The sample shows roughly 130,000 clones, roughly four fifths of them seen only once. Specimen: PBMCs. This chain uses TRBV2 with TRBJ2-7; TRBD1 agrees at 11 bases. The receptor was derived from a middle-aged woman in good health and CMV-seropositive. In DNA, the CDR3 is TGTGCCACCGGACAGGGGGCTGTCTACGAGCAGTACTTC. This sequence encodes CATGQGAVYEQYF.